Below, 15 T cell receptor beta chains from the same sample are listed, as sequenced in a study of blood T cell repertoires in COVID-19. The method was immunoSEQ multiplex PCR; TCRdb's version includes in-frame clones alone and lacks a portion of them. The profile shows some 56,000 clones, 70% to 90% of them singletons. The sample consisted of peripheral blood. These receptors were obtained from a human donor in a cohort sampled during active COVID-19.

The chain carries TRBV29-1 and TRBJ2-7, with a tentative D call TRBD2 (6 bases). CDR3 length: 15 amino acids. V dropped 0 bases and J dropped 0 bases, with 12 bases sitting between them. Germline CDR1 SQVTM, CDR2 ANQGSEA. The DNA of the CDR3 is TGCAGCGTTGAAGAGACTCGCGGGGCCTCCTACGAGCAGTACTTC. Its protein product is CSVEETRGASYEQYF.

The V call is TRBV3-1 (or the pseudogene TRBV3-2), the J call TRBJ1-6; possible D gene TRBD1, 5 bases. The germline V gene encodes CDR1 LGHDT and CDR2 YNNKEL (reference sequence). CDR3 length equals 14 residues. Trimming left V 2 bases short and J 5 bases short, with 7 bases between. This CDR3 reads CASSQTGNNSPLHF. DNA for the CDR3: TGTGCCAGCAGCCAAACAGGCAATAATTCACCCCTCCACTTT.

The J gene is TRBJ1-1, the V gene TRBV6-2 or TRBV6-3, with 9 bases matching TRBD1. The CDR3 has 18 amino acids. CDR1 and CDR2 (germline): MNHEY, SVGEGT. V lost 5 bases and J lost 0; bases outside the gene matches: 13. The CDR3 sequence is CASSTNRGLTLMNTEAFF. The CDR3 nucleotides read TGTGCCAGCAGTACAAACAGGGGGCTAACGTTAATGAACACTGAAGCTTTCTTT.

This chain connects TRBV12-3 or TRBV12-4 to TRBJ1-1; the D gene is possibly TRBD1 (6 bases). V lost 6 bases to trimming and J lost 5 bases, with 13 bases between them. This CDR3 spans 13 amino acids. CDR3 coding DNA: TGTGCCAGCAGCCCGGACAGCAGGACTGAAGCTTTCTTT. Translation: CASSPDSRTEAFF.

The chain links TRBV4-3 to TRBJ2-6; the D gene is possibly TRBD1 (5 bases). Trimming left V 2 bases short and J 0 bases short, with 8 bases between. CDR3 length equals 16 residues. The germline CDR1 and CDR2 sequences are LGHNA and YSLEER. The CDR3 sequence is CASSQLQVSGANVLTF. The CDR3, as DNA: TGCGCCAGCAGCCAACTACAGGTCTCTGGGGCCAACGTCCTGACTTTC.

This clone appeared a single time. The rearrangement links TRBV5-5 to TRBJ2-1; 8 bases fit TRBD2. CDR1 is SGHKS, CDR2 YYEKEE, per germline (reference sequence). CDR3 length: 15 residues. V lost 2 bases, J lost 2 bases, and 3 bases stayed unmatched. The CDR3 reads CASSLAGEAYNEQFF. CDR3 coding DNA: TGTGCCAGCAGCTTAGCGGGGGAGGCCTACAATGAGCAGTTCTTC. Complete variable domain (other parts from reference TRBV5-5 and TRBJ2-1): DAGVTQSPTHLIKTRGQQVTLRCSPISGHKSVSWYQQVLGQGPQFIFQYYEKEERGRGNFPDRFSARQFPNYSSELNVNALLLGDSALYLCASSLAGEAYNEQFFGPGTRLTVL.

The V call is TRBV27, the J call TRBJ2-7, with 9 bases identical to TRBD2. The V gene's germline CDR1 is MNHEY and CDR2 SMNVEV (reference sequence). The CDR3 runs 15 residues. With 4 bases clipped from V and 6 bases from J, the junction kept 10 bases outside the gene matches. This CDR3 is CASSSWGGAGGEQYF. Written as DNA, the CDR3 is TGTGCCAGCAGTTCGTGGGGAGGAGCGGGAGGCGAGCAGTACTTC.

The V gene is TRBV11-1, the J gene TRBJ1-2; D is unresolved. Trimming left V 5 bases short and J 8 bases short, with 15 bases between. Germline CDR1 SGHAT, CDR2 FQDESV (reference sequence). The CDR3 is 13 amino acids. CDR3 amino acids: CASSLEGGRGYTF. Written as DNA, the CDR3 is TGTGCCAGCAGCCTGGAGGGCGGTCGGGGCTACACCTTC.

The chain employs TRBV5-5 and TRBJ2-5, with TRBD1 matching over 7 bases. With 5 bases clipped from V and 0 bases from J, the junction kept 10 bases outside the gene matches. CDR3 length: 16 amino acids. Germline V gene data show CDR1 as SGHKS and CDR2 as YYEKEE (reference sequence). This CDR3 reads CASRSTGTADQETQYF. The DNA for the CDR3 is TGTGCCAGCAGATCGACCGGGACAGCCGACCAAGAGACCCAGTACTTC.

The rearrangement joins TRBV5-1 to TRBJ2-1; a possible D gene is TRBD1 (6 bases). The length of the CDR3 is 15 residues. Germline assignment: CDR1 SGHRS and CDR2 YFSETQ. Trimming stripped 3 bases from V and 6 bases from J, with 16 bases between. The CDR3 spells CASSSGTSYINEQFF. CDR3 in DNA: TGCGCCAGCAGCTCTGGGACATCCTACATCAATGAGCAGTTCTTC.

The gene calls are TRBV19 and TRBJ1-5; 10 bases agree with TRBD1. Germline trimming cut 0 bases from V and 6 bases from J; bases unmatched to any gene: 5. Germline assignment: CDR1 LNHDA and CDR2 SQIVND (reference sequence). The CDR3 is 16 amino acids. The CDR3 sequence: CASSIDVTGGGQPQHF. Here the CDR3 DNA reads TGTGCCAGTAGTATAGATGTGACAGGGGGCGGTCAGCCCCAGCATTTT. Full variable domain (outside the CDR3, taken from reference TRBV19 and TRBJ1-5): DGGITQSPKYLFRKEGQNVTLSCEQNLNHDAMYWYRQDPGQGLRLIYYSQIVNDFQKGDIAEGYSVSREKKESFPLTVTSAQKNPTAFYLCASSIDVTGGGQPQHFGDGTRLSIL.

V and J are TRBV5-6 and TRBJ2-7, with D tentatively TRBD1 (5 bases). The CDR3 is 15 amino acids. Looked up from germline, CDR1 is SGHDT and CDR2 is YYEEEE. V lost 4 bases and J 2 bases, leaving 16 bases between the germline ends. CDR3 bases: TGTGCCAGCAGCGATGCCCCGGACACTACCTACGAGCAGTACTTC. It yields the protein CASSDAPDTTYEQYF.

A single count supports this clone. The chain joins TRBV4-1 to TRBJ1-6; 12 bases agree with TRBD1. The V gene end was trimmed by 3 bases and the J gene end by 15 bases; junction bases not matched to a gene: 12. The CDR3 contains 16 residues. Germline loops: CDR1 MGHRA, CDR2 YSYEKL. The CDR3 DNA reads TGCGCCAGCAGCCACGCTCCGGGACAGGGGGCGTCGGGCCTCCACTTT. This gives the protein CASSHAPGQGASGLHF.

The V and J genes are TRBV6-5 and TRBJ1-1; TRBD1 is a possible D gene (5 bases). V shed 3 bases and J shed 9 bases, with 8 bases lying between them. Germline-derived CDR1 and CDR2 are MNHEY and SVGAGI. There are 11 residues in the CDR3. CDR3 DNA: TGTGCCAGCAGTTATCAGGACAAAGCTTTCTTT. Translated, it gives CASSYQDKAFF.

CDR3 in DNA: TGTGCCAGTAGTAGACTATCCTACAATGAGCAGTTCTTC. Amino acids: CASSRLSYNEQFF. This chain links TRBV19 with TRBJ2-1; maybe TRBD2 (5 bases). Trimming left V 4 bases short and J 1 base short, with 5 bases between. The CDR3 length is 13 residues. Germline CDR1 is LNHDA and CDR2 is SQIVND (reference sequence).